One sample yielded the 7 T cell receptor beta chains listed below, sequenced in a study of cytomegalovirus exposure and HLA in healthy donors. The study ran its PCR with 60 Vbeta and 13 Jbeta primers. Sequenced by immunoSEQ multiplex PCR; TCRdb stores in-frame clones only, minus some. The table shows about 140,000 clones, with 61% occurring only once. What was sequenced was PBMCs. These TCRs come from a male donor in good health and CMV-seronegative.

The J gene is TRBJ1-1, the V gene TRBV7-3, with TRBD1 identical over 9 bases. V dropped 3 bases and J dropped 8; count of bases not matched to a gene: 4. CDR1 is SGHTA, CDR2 FQGTGA, per germline. This CDR3 region has 13 residues. CDR3: CASSFTGGGEAFF. DNA for the CDR3: TGTGCCAGCAGCTTTACAGGGGGCGGGGAAGCTTTCTTT. The full variable domain, completed using reference TRBV7-3 and TRBJ1-1, is GAGVSQTPSNKVTEKGKYVELRCDPISGHTALYWYRQSLGQGPEFLIYFQGTGAADDSGLPNDRFFAVRPEGSVSTLKIQRTERGDSAVYLCASSFTGGGEAFFGQGTRLTVV.

Here the CDR3 DNA reads TGTGCCTGGAGTTCCCAGGATAATTCACCCCTCCACTTT. It translates to CAWSSQDNSPLHF. The V and J genes are TRBV30 and TRBJ1-6; D unresolved. The CDR3 is 13 amino acids. Germline-derived CDR1 and CDR2 are GTSNPN and SVGIG (reference sequence). Between the trimmed V and J ends, which lost 2 bases and 5 bases, there was a span of 7 bases.

This clone was picked up many times. This chain connects TRBV6-5 to TRBJ1-4; D is possibly TRBD1 (5 bases). The germline CDR1 and CDR2 sequences are MNHEY and SVGAGI. Deletions cut 0 bases from V and 6 bases from J, with 14 bases between. The CDR3 extends over 16 amino acids. CDR3 in DNA: TGTGCCAGCAGTTACTCGAGTAGCGGGGGAGATGAAAAACTGTTTTTT. This translates into CASSYSSSGGDEKLFF.

J is TRBJ1-6 and V is TRBV28; D may be TRBD1 (5 bases). CDR3 size: 14 residues. V was clipped by 9 bases and J by 7 bases, with 16 bases between them. Germline CDR1 and CDR2: MDHEN and SYDVKM. The CDR3 coding sequence is TGTGCCAGTATCCGGGCAGGGCAGAATTCACCCCTCCACTTT. Residues: CASIRAGQNSPLHF.

This chain joins TRBV5-1 and TRBJ1-1, with a weak D call TRBD1 (6 bases). Trimming shortened V by 4 bases and J by 8 bases, and 15 bases separated the two germline ends. This CDR3 spans 13 amino acids. The germline V gene encodes CDR1 SGHRS and CDR2 YFSETQ. The DNA of the CDR3 is TGCGCCAGCAGCACAGGGACAAACATAGAAGCTTTCTTT. It encodes CASSTGTNIEAFF.

This clone was counted once. The V call is TRBV19, the J call TRBJ1-5; 10 bases align to TRBD1. CDR1 and CDR2 (germline): LNHDA, SQIVND (reference sequence). The V segment lost 5 bases and the J segment 2 bases; nucleotides outside the gene matches: 3. The CDR3 contains 15 residues. The CDR3 sequence: CASSRQGAGNQPQHF. The CDR3, as DNA: TGTGCCAGTAGTCGACAGGGGGCTGGCAATCAGCCCCAGCATTTT.

This chain uses TRBV9 with TRBJ2-1, with TRBD2 identical over 10 bases. This CDR3 is built from 15 residues. The germline gives CDR1 SGDLS, CDR2 YYNGEE. The trim removed 0 bases at V and 4 bases at J, leaving 1 base unmatched. CDR3 bases: TGTGCCAGCAGCGTAGGTAGCGGGGGGTACAATGAGCAGTTCTTC. It translates to CASSVGSGGYNEQFF.